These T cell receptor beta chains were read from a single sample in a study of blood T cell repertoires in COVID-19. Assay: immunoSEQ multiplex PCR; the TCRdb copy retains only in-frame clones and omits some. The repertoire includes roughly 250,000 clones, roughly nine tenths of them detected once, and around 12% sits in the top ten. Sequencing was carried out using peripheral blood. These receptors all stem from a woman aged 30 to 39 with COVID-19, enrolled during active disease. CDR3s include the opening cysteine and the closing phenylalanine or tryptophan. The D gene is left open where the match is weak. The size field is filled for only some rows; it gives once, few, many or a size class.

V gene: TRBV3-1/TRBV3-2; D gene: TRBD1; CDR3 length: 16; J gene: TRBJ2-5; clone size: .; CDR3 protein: CASSQGDRDFRETQYF; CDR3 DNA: TGTGCCAGCAGCCAAGGGGACAGGGATTTCAGAGAGACCCAGTACTTC
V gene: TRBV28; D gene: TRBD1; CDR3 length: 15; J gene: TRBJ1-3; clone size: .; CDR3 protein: CASSLQGAGGNTIYF; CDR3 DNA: TGTGCCAGCAGCCTACAGGGGGCCGGGGGAAACACCATATATTTT
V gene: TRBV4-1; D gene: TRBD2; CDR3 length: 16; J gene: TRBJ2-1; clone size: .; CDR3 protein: CASSQGLAGVYYEQFF; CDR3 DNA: TGCGCCAGCAGCCAAGGACTAGCGGGGGTGTATTATGAGCAGTTCTTC
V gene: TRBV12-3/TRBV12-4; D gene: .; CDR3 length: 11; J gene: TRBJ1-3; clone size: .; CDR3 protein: CASSFSFTIYF; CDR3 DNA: TGTGCCAGCAGTTTCAGTTTCACCATATATTTT
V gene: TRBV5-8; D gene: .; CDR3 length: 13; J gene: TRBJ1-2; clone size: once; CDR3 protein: CASSLRGGVGYTF; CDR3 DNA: TGTGCCAGCAGCTTGAGGGGGGGCGTTGGCTACACCTTC
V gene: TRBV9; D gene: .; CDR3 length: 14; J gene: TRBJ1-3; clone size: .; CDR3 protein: CASSPQQDRNTIYF; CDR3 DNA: TGTGCCAGCAGCCCCCAGCAGGATAGAAACACCATATATTTT
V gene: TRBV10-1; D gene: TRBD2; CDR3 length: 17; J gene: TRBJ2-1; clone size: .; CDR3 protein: CASSESKTGGVRNEQFF; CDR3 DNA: TGCGCCAGCAGTGAGTCGAAAACGGGAGGGGTGCGGAATGAGCAGTTCTTC
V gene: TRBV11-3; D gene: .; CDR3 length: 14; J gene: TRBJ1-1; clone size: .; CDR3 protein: CASSLVAGCSEAFF; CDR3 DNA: TGTGCCAGCAGCTTAGTGGCAGGGTGCAGTGAAGCTTTCTTT
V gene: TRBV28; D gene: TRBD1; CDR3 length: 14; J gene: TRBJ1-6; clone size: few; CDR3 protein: CASSFAGGFGPLHF; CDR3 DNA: TGTGCCAGCAGTTTTGCAGGGGGCTTCGGGCCCCTCCACTTT
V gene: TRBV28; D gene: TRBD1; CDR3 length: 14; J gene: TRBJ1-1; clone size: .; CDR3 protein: CASKTIGTVTEAFF; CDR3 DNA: TGTGCCAGCAAAACCATAGGGACAGTCACTGAAGCTTTCTTT
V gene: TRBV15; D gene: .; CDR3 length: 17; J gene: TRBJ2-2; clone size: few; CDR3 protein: CATSRDIRQANTGELFF; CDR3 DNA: TGTGCCACCAGCAGAGATATACGGCAGGCTAACACCGGGGAGCTGTTTTTT
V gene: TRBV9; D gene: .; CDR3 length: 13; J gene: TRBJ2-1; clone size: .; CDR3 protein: CASSGGPRNEQFF; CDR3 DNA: TGTGCCAGCAGCGGGGGGCCCCGTAATGAGCAGTTCTTC
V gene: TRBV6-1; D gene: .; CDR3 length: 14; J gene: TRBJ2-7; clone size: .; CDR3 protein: CASGLGRASYEQYF; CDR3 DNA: TGTGCCAGCGGATTAGGCAGGGCCTCCTACGAGCAGTACTTC
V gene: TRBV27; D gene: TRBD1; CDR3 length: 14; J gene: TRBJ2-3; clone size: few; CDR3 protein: CASGDRSGTDTQYF; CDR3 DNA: TGTGCCAGCGGGGACAGGTCGGGGACAGATACGCAGTATTTT
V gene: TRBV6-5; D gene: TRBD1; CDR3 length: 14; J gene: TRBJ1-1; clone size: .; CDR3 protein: CASSYAGGVTEAFF; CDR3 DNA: TGTGCCAGCAGTTACGCAGGGGGCGTCACTGAAGCTTTCTTT
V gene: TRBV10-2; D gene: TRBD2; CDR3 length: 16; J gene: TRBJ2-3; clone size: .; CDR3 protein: CASIGMTSGITDTQYF; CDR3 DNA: TGCGCCAGCATCGGGATGACTAGCGGGATCACAGATACGCAGTATTTT
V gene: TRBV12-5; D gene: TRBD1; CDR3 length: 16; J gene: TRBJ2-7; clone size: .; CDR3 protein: CASGTFPRDSSYEQYF; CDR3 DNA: TGTGCTAGTGGTACCTTTCCCCGGGACAGTTCCTACGAGCAGTACTTC
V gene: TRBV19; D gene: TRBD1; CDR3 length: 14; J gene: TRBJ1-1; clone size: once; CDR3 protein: CASSPKGAGTEAFF; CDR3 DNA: TGTGCCAGTAGTCCTAAGGGGGCAGGAACTGAAGCTTTCTTT
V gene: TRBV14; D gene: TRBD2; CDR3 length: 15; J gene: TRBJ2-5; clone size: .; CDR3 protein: CASSEGLAGRETQYF; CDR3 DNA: TGTGCCAGCAGCGAAGGACTAGCGGGGAGGGAGACCCAGTACTTC
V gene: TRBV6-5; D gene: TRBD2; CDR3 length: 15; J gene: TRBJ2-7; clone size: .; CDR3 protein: CASTISGSSSYEQYF; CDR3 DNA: TGTGCCAGCACCATTAGCGGGTCTAGCTCCTACGAGCAGTACTTC
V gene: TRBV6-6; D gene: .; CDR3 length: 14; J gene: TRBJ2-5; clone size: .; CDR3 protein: CASSYPLGGETQYF; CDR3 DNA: TGTGCCAGCAGTTACCCTTTGGGAGGAGAGACCCAGTACTTC
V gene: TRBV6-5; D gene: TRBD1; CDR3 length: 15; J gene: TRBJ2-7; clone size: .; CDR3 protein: CASSPRTGGDYEQYF; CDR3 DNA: TGTGCCAGCAGTCCCCGGACAGGGGGCGACTACGAGCAGTACTTC
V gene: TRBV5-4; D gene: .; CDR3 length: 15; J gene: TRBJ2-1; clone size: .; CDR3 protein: CASSLVLGVSNEQFF; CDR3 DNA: TGTGCCAGCAGCTTGGTTCTCGGAGTTTCTAATGAGCAGTTCTTC
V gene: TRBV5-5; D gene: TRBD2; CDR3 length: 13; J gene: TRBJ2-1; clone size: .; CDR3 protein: CASSLSSGHEQFF; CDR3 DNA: TGTGCCAGCAGCTTGTCTAGCGGCCATGAGCAGTTCTTC
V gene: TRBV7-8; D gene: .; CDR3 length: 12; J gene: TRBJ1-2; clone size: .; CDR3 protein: CASSSGQLGYTF; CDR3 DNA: TGTGCCAGCAGCTCCGGACAGCTTGGCTACACCTTC
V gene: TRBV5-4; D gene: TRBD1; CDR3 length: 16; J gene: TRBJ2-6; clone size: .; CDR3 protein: CASSLGGGGGANVLTF; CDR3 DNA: TGTGCCAGCAGCTTGGGAGGGGGCGGTGGGGCCAACGTCCTGACTTTC
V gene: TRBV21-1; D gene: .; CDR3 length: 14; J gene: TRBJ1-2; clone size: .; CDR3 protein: CASSIYSHVPVYTF; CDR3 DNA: TGTGCCAGCAGCATCTACTCCCATGTTCCGGTCTACACCTTC
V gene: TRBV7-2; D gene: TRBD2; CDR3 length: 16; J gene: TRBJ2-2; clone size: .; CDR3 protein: CASSLGLAGNTGELFF; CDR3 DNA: TGTGCCAGCAGCTTAGGCCTAGCGGGAAACACCGGGGAGCTGTTTTTT
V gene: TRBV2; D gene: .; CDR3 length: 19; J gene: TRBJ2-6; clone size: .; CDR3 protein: CASSELEGASLSGANVLTF; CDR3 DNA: TGTGCCAGCAGTGAATTGGAGGGGGCTTCTCTCTCTGGGGCCAACGTCCTGACTTTC
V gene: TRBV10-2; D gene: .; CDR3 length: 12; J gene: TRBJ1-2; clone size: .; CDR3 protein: CATTDGNYGYTF; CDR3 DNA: TGCGCCACCACCGACGGGAACTATGGCTACACCTTC
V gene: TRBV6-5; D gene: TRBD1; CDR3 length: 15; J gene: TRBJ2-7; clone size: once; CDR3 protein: CASSPSGTGGREQYF; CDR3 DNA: TGTGCCAGCAGTCCGTCCGGGACAGGGGGCCGCGAGCAGTACTTC
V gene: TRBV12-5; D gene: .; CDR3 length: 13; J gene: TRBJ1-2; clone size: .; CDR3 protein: CAGDSGEGYGYTF; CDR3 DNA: TGTGCAGGGGACTCAGGGGAGGGCTATGGCTACACCTTC
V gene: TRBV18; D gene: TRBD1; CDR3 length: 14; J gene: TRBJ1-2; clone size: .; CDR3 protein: CASSPRTGAIGYTF; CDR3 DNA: TGTGCCAGCTCACCGCGCACAGGGGCGATTGGCTACACCTTC
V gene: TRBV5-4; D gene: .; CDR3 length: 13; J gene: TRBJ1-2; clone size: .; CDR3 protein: CASSLGQAEGYTF; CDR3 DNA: TGTGCCAGCAGCTTGGGACAGGCGGAAGGCTACACCTTC
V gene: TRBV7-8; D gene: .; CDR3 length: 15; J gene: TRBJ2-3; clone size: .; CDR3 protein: CASSLGGGDTDTQYF; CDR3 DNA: TGTGCCAGCAGCTTAGGAGGGGGGGACACAGATACGCAGTATTTT
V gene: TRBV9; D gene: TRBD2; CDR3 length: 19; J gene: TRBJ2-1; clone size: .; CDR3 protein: CASSPQTSGALMSYNEQFF; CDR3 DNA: TGTGCCAGCAGCCCTCAGACTAGCGGGGCCCTAATGTCCTACAATGAGCAGTTCTTC
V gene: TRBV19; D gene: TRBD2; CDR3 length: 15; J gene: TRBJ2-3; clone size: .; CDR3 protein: CASLELAGEANTQYF; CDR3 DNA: TGTGCCAGTCTTGAACTAGCGGGGGAAGCCAATACGCAGTATTTT
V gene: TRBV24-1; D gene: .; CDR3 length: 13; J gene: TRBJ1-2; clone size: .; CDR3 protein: CATSALRDYGYTF; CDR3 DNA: TGTGCCACCAGTGCACTGCGGGACTATGGCTACACCTTC
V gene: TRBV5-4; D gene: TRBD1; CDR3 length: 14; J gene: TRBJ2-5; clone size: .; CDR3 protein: CASSRDRLVETQYF; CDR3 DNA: TGTGCCAGCAGCCGGGACAGGTTGGTGGAGACCCAGTACTTC
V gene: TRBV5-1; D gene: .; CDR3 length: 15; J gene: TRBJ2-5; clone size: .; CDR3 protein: CASSSMGPGTETQYF; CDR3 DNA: TGCGCCAGCAGCTCTATGGGGCCAGGAACAGAGACCCAGTACTTC
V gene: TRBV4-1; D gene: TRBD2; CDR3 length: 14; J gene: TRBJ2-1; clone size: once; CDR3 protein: CASHSGGTYNEQFF; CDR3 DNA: TGCGCCAGCCATAGCGGGGGAACCTACAATGAGCAGTTCTTC
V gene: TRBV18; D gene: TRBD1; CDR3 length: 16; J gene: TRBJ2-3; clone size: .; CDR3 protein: CASSPNRQGVTDTQYF; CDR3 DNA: TGTGCCAGCTCACCCAACAGACAGGGTGTCACAGATACGCAGTATTTT
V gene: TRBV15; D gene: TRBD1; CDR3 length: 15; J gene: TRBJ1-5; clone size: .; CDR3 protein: CATSSGDRGLQPQHF; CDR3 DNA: TGTGCCACCAGCAGCGGGGACAGGGGATTGCAGCCCCAGCATTTT